This TCR beta chain was recovered during a study of Graves' ophthalmopathy and Graves' hyperthyroidism. Turning to the study itself: Absence of ophthalmopathy within 18 months of follow-up defined stable hyperthyroidism.

Beta-chain TCR CDR3 regions were amplified from RNA transcripts. First-round RT-PCR used HTBI primers; second-round multiplex PCR followed. TCRdb re-derived calls from the multiplex PCR reads in MiXCR, one entry per CDR3 protein. The table has about 590,000 distinct CDR3 sequences, under 45% seen once. Newly diagnosed, the hyperthyroidism patients had under 2 months' duration and were aged 18 to 65. None of the included patients had other autoimmune diseases, uncontrolled infections, pregnancy or lactation, as these led to exclusion. Broader study findings: Appearing in blood as well were most expanded thyroid clonotypes above 0.001 frequency.

V shed 1 base and J shed 6 bases, with 7 bases lying between them. This CDR3 has 13 amino acids. Germline V lookup: CDR1 SGHRS, CDR2 YFSETQ. This clonotype was observed many times. Its antigen is unidentified. Source material: peripheral blood or thyroid tissue (not recorded which). The sequence was obtained from an adult man with Graves' hyperthyroidism. The gene calls are TRBV5-1 and TRBJ2-2; tentatively, D is TRBD1 (5 bases). The CDR3 loop is CASSLSGSGELFF. The CDR3 DNA follows: TGCGCCAGCAGCTTGTCAGGGTCCGGGGAGCTGTTTTTT. The full variable domain, with the rest looked up from reference TRBV5-1 and TRBJ2-2, is KAGVTQTPRYLIKTRGQQVTLSCSPISGHRSVSWYQQTPGQGLQFLFEYFSETQRNKGNFPGRFSGRQFSNSRSEMNVSTLELGDSALYLCASSLSGSGELFFGEGSRLTVL.